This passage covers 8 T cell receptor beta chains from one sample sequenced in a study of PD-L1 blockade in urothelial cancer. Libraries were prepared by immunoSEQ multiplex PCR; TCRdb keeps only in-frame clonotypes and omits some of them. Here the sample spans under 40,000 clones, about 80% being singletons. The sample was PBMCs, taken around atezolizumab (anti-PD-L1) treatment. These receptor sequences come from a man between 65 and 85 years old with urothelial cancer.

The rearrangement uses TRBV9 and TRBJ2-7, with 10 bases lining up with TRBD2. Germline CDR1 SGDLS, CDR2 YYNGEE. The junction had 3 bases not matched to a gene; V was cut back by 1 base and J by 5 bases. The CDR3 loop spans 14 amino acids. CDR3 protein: CASSVSGGANEQYF. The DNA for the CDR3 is TGTGCCAGCAGCGTAAGCGGGGGGGCAAACGAGCAGTACTTC.

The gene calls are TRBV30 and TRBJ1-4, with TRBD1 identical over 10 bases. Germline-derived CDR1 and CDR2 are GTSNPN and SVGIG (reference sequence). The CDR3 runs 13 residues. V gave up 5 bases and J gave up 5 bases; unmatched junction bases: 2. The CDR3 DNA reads TGTGCCTGGCAGGGACAGGGGAATGAAAAACTGTTTTTT. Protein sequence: CAWQGQGNEKLFF.

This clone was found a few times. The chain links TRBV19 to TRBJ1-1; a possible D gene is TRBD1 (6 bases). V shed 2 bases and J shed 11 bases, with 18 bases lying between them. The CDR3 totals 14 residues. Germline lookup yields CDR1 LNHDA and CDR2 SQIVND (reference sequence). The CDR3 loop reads CASSILGGLTRAFF. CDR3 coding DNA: TGTGCCAGTAGTATATTAGGGGGTTTAACAAGGGCTTTCTTT.

The CDR3, as DNA: TGTGCCAGCAGTACCCGGACAGCCACTGAAGCTTTCTTT. It is translated as CASSTRTATEAFF. The rearrangement links TRBV6-1 to TRBJ1-1, with a weak D call TRBD1 (6 bases). V lost 5 bases, J lost 4 bases, and 11 bases lay in between. Germline-derived CDR1 and CDR2 are MNHNS and SASEGT. The CDR3 is 13 amino acids.

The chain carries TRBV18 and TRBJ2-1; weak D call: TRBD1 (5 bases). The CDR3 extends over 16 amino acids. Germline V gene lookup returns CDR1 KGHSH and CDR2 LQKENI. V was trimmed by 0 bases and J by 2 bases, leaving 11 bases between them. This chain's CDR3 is CASSPPGRAPYNEQFF. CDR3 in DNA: TGTGCCAGCTCACCACCGGGCAGGGCACCCTACAATGAGCAGTTCTTC.

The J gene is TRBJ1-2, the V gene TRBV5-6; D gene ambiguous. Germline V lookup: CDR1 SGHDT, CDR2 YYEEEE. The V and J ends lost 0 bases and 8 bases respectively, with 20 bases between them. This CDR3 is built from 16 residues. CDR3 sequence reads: CASSLVGEITPRGYTF. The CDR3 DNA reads TGTGCCAGCAGCTTGGTCGGAGAGATCACCCCGAGAGGCTACACCTTC.

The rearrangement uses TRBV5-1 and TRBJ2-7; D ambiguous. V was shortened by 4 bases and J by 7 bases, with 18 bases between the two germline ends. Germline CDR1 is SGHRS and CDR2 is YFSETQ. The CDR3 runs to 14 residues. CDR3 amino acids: CASSPGTEGLEQYF. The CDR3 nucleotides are TGCGCCAGCAGCCCAGGAACAGAAGGTTTAGAGCAGTACTTC.

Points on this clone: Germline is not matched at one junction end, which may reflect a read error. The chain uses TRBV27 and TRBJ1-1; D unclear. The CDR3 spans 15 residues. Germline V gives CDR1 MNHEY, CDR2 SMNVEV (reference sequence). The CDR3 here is CAGSSPGVLNTEAFF. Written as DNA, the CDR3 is TGTGCCGGCAGTTCGCCGGGAGTCTTGAACACTGAAGCTTTCTTT.